A selection of T cell receptor beta chains follows, all from one sample in a study of blood T cell repertoires in COVID-19. Clones were sequenced by immunoSEQ multiplex PCR, and TCRdb holds only the in-frame ones, with some missing. The table lists about 190,000 clones, roughly 73% of them singletons. Material: peripheral blood. Every receptor here comes from an elderly woman with active or convalescent COVID-19. Each CDR3 is given with its conserved first and last residue. Each record gives: J gene, V gene, clone size, D gene, CDR3 DNA, CDR3 protein. D genes are given only for firm matches. Clone size, where shown, is once, few, many, or a class for clones that have expanded.

j_gene: TRBJ1-4; v_gene: TRBV2; abundance: .; d_gene: TRBD1; CDR3nt: TGTGCCGGGACAGGATCTTCGGCTAATGAAAAACTGTTTTTT; CDR3aa: CAGTGSSANEKLFF
j_gene: TRBJ1-1; v_gene: TRBV27; abundance: .; d_gene: TRBD1; CDR3nt: TGTGCCAGCAGTTCGCGACAGGGGTTCCAGGCTGAAGCTTTCTTT; CDR3aa: CASSSRQGFQAEAFF
j_gene: TRBJ2-5; v_gene: TRBV5-3; abundance: .; d_gene: .; CDR3nt: TGTGCCAGAAGCTTGGCCGAGGGCAGGGGCATCCAGACCCAGTACTTC; CDR3aa: CARSLAEGRGIQTQYF
j_gene: TRBJ2-7; v_gene: TRBV2; abundance: .; d_gene: .; CDR3nt: TGTGCCAGCAGCCCGATGAGGTCCACGGAGCAGTACTTC; CDR3aa: CASSPMRSTEQYF
j_gene: TRBJ1-6; v_gene: TRBV25-1; abundance: .; d_gene: .; CDR3nt: TGTGCCAGCCAATACAGTCTGAATTCACCCCTCCACTTT; CDR3aa: CASQYSLNSPLHF
j_gene: TRBJ2-1; v_gene: TRBV11-3; abundance: .; d_gene: .; CDR3nt: TGTGCCAGCAGCTCCGCGGCCTACAATGAGCAGTTCTTC; CDR3aa: CASSSAAYNEQFF
j_gene: TRBJ1-2; v_gene: TRBV18; abundance: few; d_gene: .; CDR3nt: TGTGCCAGCTCACCTACCGGGAAGAACTATGGCTACACCTTC; CDR3aa: CASSPTGKNYGYTF
j_gene: TRBJ1-2; v_gene: TRBV19; abundance: .; d_gene: TRBD1; CDR3nt: TGTGCCAGTAGTAGGGGACAGGGTTTCCCTAACTATGGCTACACCTTC; CDR3aa: CASSRGQGFPNYGYTF
j_gene: TRBJ1-4; v_gene: TRBV5-1; abundance: .; d_gene: .; CDR3nt: TGCGCCAGCAGCCCCTCCGGGACTAATGAAAAACTGTTTTTT; CDR3aa: CASSPSGTNEKLFF
j_gene: TRBJ2-1; v_gene: TRBV20-1; abundance: .; d_gene: .; CDR3nt: TGCAGTGCTAGGGAGGACAATGAGCAGTTCTTC; CDR3aa: CSAREDNEQFF
j_gene: TRBJ1-4; v_gene: TRBV6-5; abundance: .; d_gene: TRBD1; CDR3nt: TGTGCCAGCAGTAACAGGGGTGGGGAAAAACTGTTTTTT; CDR3aa: CASSNRGGEKLFF
j_gene: TRBJ2-3; v_gene: TRBV7-2; abundance: once; d_gene: .; CDR3nt: TGTGCCAGCAGCTTAGTGGGACAAGACACAGATACGCAGTATTTT; CDR3aa: CASSLVGQDTDTQYF
j_gene: TRBJ1-4; v_gene: TRBV25-1; abundance: .; d_gene: .; CDR3nt: TGTGCCAGCAGTGGGACGGGTGACTATGATGAAAAACTGTTTTTT; CDR3aa: CASSGTGDYDEKLFF
j_gene: TRBJ1-5; v_gene: TRBV28; abundance: once; d_gene: .; CDR3nt: TGTGCCAGCAGGGAACAGGGAAATCAGCCCCAGCATTTT; CDR3aa: CASREQGNQPQHF
j_gene: TRBJ2-1; v_gene: TRBV28; abundance: few; d_gene: TRBD2; CDR3nt: TGTGCCAGCAGTTCAGCTAGCGGGGGGGCCTACAATGAGCAGTTCTTC; CDR3aa: CASSSASGGAYNEQFF
j_gene: TRBJ2-5; v_gene: TRBV29-1; abundance: .; d_gene: .; CDR3nt: TGCAGCGTTGTAGGCGGGGCCGAACAAGAGACCCAGTACTTC; CDR3aa: CSVVGGAEQETQYF
j_gene: TRBJ1-2; v_gene: TRBV7-6; abundance: .; d_gene: TRBD1; CDR3nt: TGTGCCAGCAGCGCAGTACAGGGGGCGGGTGACTACACCTTC; CDR3aa: CASSAVQGAGDYTF
j_gene: TRBJ2-7; v_gene: TRBV7-2; abundance: .; d_gene: .; CDR3nt: TGTGCCAGCAGCTTCGTAGGGCTAGAGGGCCACGAGCAGTACTTC; CDR3aa: CASSFVGLEGHEQYF
j_gene: TRBJ1-2; v_gene: TRBV7-6; abundance: .; d_gene: TRBD1; CDR3nt: TGTGCCAGCAGCTCCCCCCGGACAGGGGGCTATGGCTACACCTTC; CDR3aa: CASSSPRTGGYGYTF
j_gene: TRBJ2-1; v_gene: TRBV7-9; abundance: few; d_gene: TRBD1; CDR3nt: TGTGCCAGCAGCTTACTGCAGGGGGCGAATGAGCAGTTCTTC; CDR3aa: CASSLLQGANEQFF
j_gene: TRBJ2-7; v_gene: TRBV5-1; abundance: .; d_gene: TRBD1; CDR3nt: TGCGCCAGCAGCTGGACAGGGGCCTCCTACGAGCAGTACTTC; CDR3aa: CASSWTGASYEQYF
j_gene: TRBJ1-1; v_gene: TRBV19; abundance: .; d_gene: .; CDR3nt: TGTGCCAGTAGTATGTTTCAGGGTAGGACTGAAGCTTTCTTT; CDR3aa: CASSMFQGRTEAFF
j_gene: TRBJ2-7; v_gene: TRBV28; abundance: .; d_gene: TRBD1; CDR3nt: TGTGCCAGCCGCCTGGCAGGGGGAGTCTACGAGCAGTACTTC; CDR3aa: CASRLAGGVYEQYF
j_gene: TRBJ2-1; v_gene: TRBV19; abundance: .; d_gene: .; CDR3nt: TGTGCCAGTAGTTCCCGCCGGGGTAAGAATGAGCAGTTCTTC; CDR3aa: CASSSRRGKNEQFF
j_gene: TRBJ1-2; v_gene: TRBV5-4; abundance: .; d_gene: TRBD1; CDR3nt: TGTGCCAGCAGCTTGGCCAGGGACAGCGGCCTCTATGGCTACACCTTC; CDR3aa: CASSLARDSGLYGYTF
j_gene: TRBJ2-3; v_gene: TRBV7-9; abundance: .; d_gene: .; CDR3nt: TGTGCCAGCAGCCGTCTCCTAGATACGCAGTATTTT; CDR3aa: CASSRLLDTQYF
j_gene: TRBJ2-7; v_gene: TRBV5-1; abundance: .; d_gene: .; CDR3nt: TGCGCCAGCAGCCCCCAGGGGCCTTGGGACGAGCAGTACTTC; CDR3aa: CASSPQGPWDEQYF
j_gene: TRBJ1-3; v_gene: TRBV14; abundance: .; d_gene: .; CDR3nt: TGTGCCAGCAGCCCACTGGGGCCGGGAAACACCATATATTTT; CDR3aa: CASSPLGPGNTIYF
j_gene: TRBJ2-3; v_gene: TRBV4-2; abundance: .; d_gene: TRBD2; CDR3nt: TGTGCCAGCAGAAGCGGGGGGGCCGCAGATACGCAGTATTTT; CDR3aa: CASRSGGAADTQYF
j_gene: TRBJ1-5; v_gene: TRBV28; abundance: .; d_gene: TRBD1; CDR3nt: TGTGCCAGCAGTTCTCTGGGACAGCCTAGCAATCAGCCCCAGCATTTT; CDR3aa: CASSSLGQPSNQPQHF
j_gene: TRBJ2-2; v_gene: TRBV2; abundance: .; d_gene: TRBD1; CDR3nt: TGTGCCAGCAAGGGACAGGCGAACACCGGGGAGCTGTTTTTT; CDR3aa: CASKGQANTGELFF
j_gene: TRBJ1-6; v_gene: TRBV4-2; abundance: .; d_gene: .; CDR3nt: TGTGCCAGCAGCCCCGAGCTTGCGAGCTCCTATAATTCACCCCTCCACTTT; CDR3aa: CASSPELASSYNSPLHF
j_gene: TRBJ2-1; v_gene: TRBV7-2; abundance: .; d_gene: .; CDR3nt: TGTGCCAGCAGCCCAAGCGGTAACACCTACAATGAGCAGTTCTTC; CDR3aa: CASSPSGNTYNEQFF
j_gene: TRBJ2-2; v_gene: TRBV7-3; abundance: .; d_gene: .; CDR3nt: TGTGCCAGCAGCTTATCTAGAGACACCGGGGAGCTGTTTTTT; CDR3aa: CASSLSRDTGELFF
j_gene: TRBJ2-1; v_gene: TRBV11-2; abundance: .; d_gene: TRBD2; CDR3nt: TGTGCCAGCAGCTTAGGGGGACTAGCGGGGATTCACAATGAGCAGTTCTTC; CDR3aa: CASSLGGLAGIHNEQFF
j_gene: TRBJ1-5; v_gene: TRBV4-1; abundance: once; d_gene: TRBD1; CDR3nt: TGCGCCAGCAGCCAAGAGATCTGGACAGGGATGGGCCAGCCCCAGCATTTT; CDR3aa: CASSQEIWTGMGQPQHF
j_gene: TRBJ1-5; v_gene: TRBV19; abundance: .; d_gene: .; CDR3nt: TGTGCCAGTAAGTTGAAACAGGGAGGCAATCAGCCCCAGCATTTT; CDR3aa: CASKLKQGGNQPQHF
j_gene: TRBJ1-2; v_gene: TRBV6-2/TRBV6-3; abundance: .; d_gene: TRBD1; CDR3nt: TGTGCCAGCAGTTACGCCGACAGGGCTAATGGCTACACCTTC; CDR3aa: CASSYADRANGYTF
j_gene: TRBJ2-7; v_gene: TRBV7-9; abundance: .; d_gene: TRBD1; CDR3nt: TGTGCCAGCAGCTTCGGGGACAGGCACCACGAGCAGTACTTC; CDR3aa: CASSFGDRHHEQYF
j_gene: TRBJ2-7; v_gene: TRBV11-2; abundance: .; d_gene: TRBD1; CDR3nt: TGTGCCAGCAGCCGAGACGGCGGCAGGGGGCAAACAGGGCTTTACGAGCAGTACTTC; CDR3aa: CASSRDGGRGQTGLYEQYF
j_gene: TRBJ2-5; v_gene: TRBV7-2; abundance: few; d_gene: .; CDR3nt: TGTGCCAGCAGCTTAGGCTGGGGGAGGGAGACCCAGTACTTC; CDR3aa: CASSLGWGRETQYF
j_gene: TRBJ2-5; v_gene: TRBV5-1; abundance: .; d_gene: TRBD1; CDR3nt: TGCGCCAGCAGTCGACAGGGTTTCGGTGAGGCCCAGTACTTC; CDR3aa: CASSRQGFGEAQYF
j_gene: TRBJ1-1; v_gene: TRBV28; abundance: once; d_gene: TRBD1; CDR3nt: TGTGCCAGCAGTTTGCGGACAGGGGGCAAAACTGAAGCTTTCTTT; CDR3aa: CASSLRTGGKTEAFF
j_gene: TRBJ1-2; v_gene: TRBV10-3; abundance: .; d_gene: TRBD1; CDR3nt: TGTGCCATCAGGGGACAGGGGGCGGCGGGTGGCTACACCTTC; CDR3aa: CAIRGQGAAGGYTF
j_gene: TRBJ2-5; v_gene: TRBV3-1/TRBV3-2; abundance: .; d_gene: TRBD2; CDR3nt: TGTGCCAGCAGCCCCTCGGGACTAATGGAGACCCAGTACTTC; CDR3aa: CASSPSGLMETQYF
j_gene: TRBJ2-1; v_gene: TRBV5-1; abundance: .; d_gene: TRBD2; CDR3nt: TGCGCCAGCAGCTTGGAGCGGGGGGCCCACAATGAGCAGTTCTTC; CDR3aa: CASSLERGAHNEQFF
j_gene: TRBJ2-7; v_gene: TRBV6-6; abundance: .; d_gene: .; CDR3nt: TGTGCCAGCAGATCTCCGGGTGTCCACGAGCAGTACTTC; CDR3aa: CASRSPGVHEQYF
j_gene: TRBJ1-5; v_gene: TRBV6-5; abundance: .; d_gene: .; CDR3nt: TGTGCCAGCTCCGGGGGGAGGTTGGATCAGCCCCAGCATTTT; CDR3aa: CASSGGRLDQPQHF
j_gene: TRBJ1-3; v_gene: TRBV6-6; abundance: .; d_gene: TRBD1; CDR3nt: TGTGCCAGCAGTTTACCTGACAGGGCCTCCGGAAACACCATATATTTT; CDR3aa: CASSLPDRASGNTIYF
j_gene: TRBJ1-2; v_gene: TRBV7-2; abundance: .; d_gene: TRBD1; CDR3nt: TGTGCCAGCAGCCGGGACAGGGCCCTTGAGTATGGCTACACCTTC; CDR3aa: CASSRDRALEYGYTF
j_gene: TRBJ1-6; v_gene: TRBV4-2; abundance: few; d_gene: .; CDR3nt: TGTGCCAGCAGCCAAGCGGAGTCAGATTATAATTCACCCCTCCACTTT; CDR3aa: CASSQAESDYNSPLHF
j_gene: TRBJ2-7; v_gene: TRBV28; abundance: .; d_gene: .; CDR3nt: TGTGCCAGCAGTCCCTCAGTCTCCTACGAGCAGTACTTC; CDR3aa: CASSPSVSYEQYF
j_gene: TRBJ2-1; v_gene: TRBV10-3; abundance: few; d_gene: .; CDR3nt: TGTGCCATCAGTGAGTACGCAGGGGAAGGGAATGAGCAGTTCTTC; CDR3aa: CAISEYAGEGNEQFF
j_gene: TRBJ2-3; v_gene: TRBV28; abundance: .; d_gene: TRBD2; CDR3nt: TGTGCCAGCAGACCCAACCCGGGGCGGGAGTCCACAGATACGCAGTATTTT; CDR3aa: CASRPNPGRESTDTQYF
j_gene: TRBJ1-1; v_gene: TRBV2; abundance: .; d_gene: .; CDR3nt: TGTGCCAGCAGTTATTTGCCCCCGGAGGCTGAAGCTTTCTTT; CDR3aa: CASSYLPPEAEAFF
j_gene: TRBJ1-5; v_gene: TRBV15; abundance: .; d_gene: .; CDR3nt: TGTGCCACCAGCAGAGAGGACGGCCAGGGTCAGCCCCAGCATTTT; CDR3aa: CATSREDGQGQPQHF
j_gene: TRBJ1-1; v_gene: TRBV5-4; abundance: .; d_gene: TRBD1; CDR3nt: TGTGCCAGCACAAGACAGGGTTTAGGGAACACTGAAGCTTTCTTT; CDR3aa: CASTRQGLGNTEAFF